The 25 T cell receptor beta chains in this list originate from one sample, sequenced in a study of blood T cell repertoires in COVID-19. Clones were read by immunoSEQ multiplex PCR, and TCRdb kept only the in-frame ones, dropping some. The sample records hundreds of thousands of clones, about nine tenths being singletons. Source material: peripheral blood. These receptors came from a woman in her forties or fifties with COVID-19, enrolled during active disease.

CDR3 sequence reads: CASSGTRGRESPGTDTQYF. The CDR3 DNA is TGTGCCAGCAGCGGGACGCGGGGGCGCGAGAGTCCCGGCACAGATACGCAGTATTTT. This rearrangement joins TRBV9 to TRBJ2-3; possibly TRBD2 for D (7 bases). V lost 3 bases to trimming and J lost 1 base, with 24 bases between them. CDR3 size: 19 residues. Germline V gives CDR1 SGDLS, CDR2 YYNGEE.

The V and J genes are TRBV6-5 and TRBJ1-2; 11 positions agree with TRBD1. V lost 6 bases and J lost 6; bases outside the gene matches: 9. From germline, CDR1 is MNHEY and CDR2 SVGAGI. The CDR3 totals 15 residues. The CDR3 loop reads CASSPGTGGLNGYTF. The CDR3, as DNA: TGTGCCAGCAGCCCCGGGACAGGGGGACTTAATGGCTACACCTTC.

V and J are TRBV4-1 and TRBJ1-2; possible D gene TRBD1, 5 bases. Trimming removed 2 bases at V and 8 bases at J, with 18 bases between. The CDR3 consists of 15 residues. In germline, CDR1 is MGHRA, CDR2 YSYEKL. CDR3 region: CASSQLMTAGGGYTF. In DNA, the CDR3 is TGCGCCAGCAGCCAACTGATGACGGCCGGGGGAGGCTACACCTTC.

This clone has a single count. This sequence joins TRBV7-9 and TRBJ1-6; the D is unclear. Germline CDR1 reads SEHNR; CDR2 reads FQNEAQ (reference sequence). The CDR3 is made up of 14 amino acids. V dropped 6 bases and J dropped 9 bases, with 15 bases sitting between them. DNA for the CDR3: TGTGCCAGCAGTCCCCCTTGGGAGGGTTCACCCCTCCACTTT. Translated, it gives CASSPPWEGSPLHF.

The V call is TRBV3-1 (or the pseudogene TRBV3-2), the J call TRBJ2-7, with D uncertain. Between the trimmed V and J ends, which lost 4 bases and 0 bases, there was a span of 10 bases. CDR1 and CDR2 (germline): LGHDT, YNNKEL (reference sequence). The CDR3 consists of 14 residues. CDR3 protein: CASSPGLASYEQYF. CDR3 DNA sequence: TGTGCCAGCAGCCCTGGTTTAGCCTCCTACGAGCAGTACTTC.

The rearrangement uses TRBV7-2 and TRBJ2-5, with D perhaps matching TRBD2 (7 bases). The CDR3 totals 16 residues. Germline values: CDR1 SGHTA, CDR2 FQGNSA. V lost 1 base, J lost 5 bases, and 17 bases lay in between. CDR3 coding DNA: TGTGCCAGCAGCTTAGGAGGCGGGGGCCTAGGGGAGACCCAGTACTTC. Translating it yields CASSLGGGGLGETQYF.

The chain joins TRBV3-1 (or the pseudogene TRBV3-2) to TRBJ1-6, with 9 bases aligning to TRBD1. The ends lost 4 bases at V and 8 bases at J; junction bases unmatched: 3. CDR1 is LGHDT, CDR2 YNNKEL, per germline (reference sequence). CDR3 length: 14 amino acids. CDR3 region: CASSLRQGDSPLHF. The CDR3 DNA sequence: TGTGCCAGCAGCCTCCGACAGGGGGATTCACCCCTCCACTTT.

The chain joins TRBV3-1 (or the pseudogene TRBV3-2) to TRBJ2-7; possible D gene TRBD1, 5 bases. Deletions cut 3 bases from V and 5 bases from J, with 14 bases between. The CDR3 length is 14 residues. Per the germline V gene, CDR1 is LGHDT and CDR2 is YNNKEL (reference sequence). CDR3 coding DNA: TGTGCCAGCAGCCAGGCCGCAGGGATGGACGAGCAGTACTTC. It specifies CASSQAAGMDEQYF.

This clone was observed a handful of times. V and J are TRBV4-1 and TRBJ1-3, with D possibly matching TRBD1 (6 bases). Per germline, CDR1 MGHRA and CDR2 YSYEKL. This CDR3 has 16 residues. Trimming left V 1 base short and J 4 bases short, with 14 bases between. This CDR3 is CASSQGPRGQGNTIYF. The CDR3 region has the DNA TGCGCCAGCAGCCAAGGGCCCCGCGGACAGGGAAACACCATATATTTT.

V usage is TRBV9 and J usage is TRBJ2-3; D is unresolved. The ends were cut back, 2 bases at V and 5 bases at J, with 15 bases in the middle. This CDR3 comprises 15 residues. CDR1 is SGDLS, CDR2 YYNGEE, per germline. CDR3 in amino acids: CASSVTTTLGDTQYF. CDR3 sequence (DNA): TGTGCCAGCAGCGTCACAACAACCCTAGGAGATACGCAGTATTTT.

A single count supports this clone. The rearrangement uses TRBV5-1 and TRBJ2-5; the D gene is possibly TRBD2 (6 bases). The CDR3 consists of 14 residues. In germline, CDR1 is SGHRS, CDR2 YFSETQ. V was cut by 2 bases and J by 5 bases, with 13 bases left in between. This CDR3 reads CASSFTVGGETQYF. DNA for the CDR3: TGCGCCAGCAGCTTTACCGTTGGGGGGGAGACCCAGTACTTC.

The V call is TRBV3-1 (or the pseudogene TRBV3-2), the J call TRBJ1-1; D uncertain. Germline CDR1 LGHDT, CDR2 YNNKEL (reference sequence). The CDR3 has 11 residues. V lost 6 bases, J lost 10 bases, and 12 bases lay in between. The DNA of the CDR3 is TGTGCCAGCAGGGGAGGAGGAGGAGCTTTCTTT. It encodes CASRGGGGAFF.

The chain couples TRBV19 to TRBJ1-1, with D uncertain. Trimming took 5 bases from V and 1 from J, leaving 8 bases between them. The germline CDR1 and CDR2 sequences are LNHDA and SQIVND (reference sequence). The CDR3 sequence is 13 residues long. The CDR3 region is CASSGRGNTEAFF. In DNA form, the CDR3 reads TGTGCCAGTAGTGGACGGGGGAACACTGAAGCTTTCTTT. The variable domain in full, with the rest retrieved from reference TRBV19 and TRBJ1-1, is DGGITQSPKYLFRKEGQNVTLSCEQNLNHDAMYWYRQDPGQGLRLIYYSQIVNDFQKGDIAEGYSVSREKKESFPLTVTSAQKNPTAFYLCASSGRGNTEAFFGQGTRLTVV.

This clone was detected once. V is TRBV2 and J is TRBJ1-2, with D perhaps TRBD1 (6 bases). The CDR3 has 19 residues. V was cut by 4 bases and J by 3 bases, with 27 bases left in between. CDR1 and CDR2 (germline): SNHLY, FYNNEI. The CDR3 DNA reads as TGTGCCAGCAGTGTCTTATTTTGGGCAGGGGCCAGGGTGGACTATGGCTACACCTTC. Translating gives CASSVLFWAGARVDYGYTF.

The V call is TRBV5-6, the J call TRBJ1-1; 10 nucleotides agree with TRBD1. The CDR3 extends over 16 amino acids. CDR1 SGHDT and CDR2 YYEEEE come from the germline V gene. V trimming: 4 bases; J trimming: 5 bases; junction bases outside the gene matches: 11. The CDR3 DNA follows: TGTGCCAGCAGCCTGACCCGGACAGGGGGTGAGACTGAAGCTTTCTTT. Amino acids: CASSLTRTGGETEAFF.

The chain is built from TRBV30 and TRBJ2-3; TRBD2 agrees at 9 bases. CDR3 size: 16 residues. From germline, CDR1 is GTSNPN and CDR2 SVGIG (reference sequence). Losses at the gene ends were 3 bases for V and 2 bases for J; bases not matched to a gene: 9. The CDR3 reads CAWSRTAGGYTDTQYF. For the CDR3, the DNA is TGTGCCTGGAGCCGCACAGCGGGGGGATACACAGATACGCAGTATTTT.

This chain uses TRBV15 with TRBJ2-6, with unresolved D. The V end lost 0 bases, the J end lost 0 bases, and 6 bases lay between the germline ends. CDR3 length equals 16 residues. CDR1 and CDR2 (germline): LNHNV, YYDKDF (reference sequence). The CDR3 here is CATSREQASGANVLTF. The CDR3 DNA reads TGTGCCACCAGCAGAGAGCAGGCCTCTGGGGCCAACGTCCTGACTTTC.

The V and J genes are TRBV21-1 and TRBJ2-1; TRBD2, as called in the table, went unchecked against the DNA. TRBV21-1 is a pseudogene segment. This CDR3 is built from 16 residues. CDR3 DNA sequence: TGTGCCAGCAGTGCCGCTCAGCGGGGGGGCCCCAATGAGCAGTTCTTC. It translates to CASSAAQRGGPNEQFF.

The chain uses TRBV10-2 and TRBJ1-1; 8 bases fit TRBD1. Germline V gives CDR1 WSHSY, CDR2 SAAADI. This CDR3 region has 14 residues. V shed 10 bases and J 0 bases; nucleotides not matched to a gene: 7. Here the CDR3 reads CATALTGVNTEAFF. The CDR3 DNA is TGCGCCACCGCACTGACAGGGGTGAACACTGAAGCTTTCTTT.

The chain employs TRBV27 and TRBJ2-5; 12 bases match TRBD2. With V trimmed by 6 bases and J by 5 bases, 4 bases remained unmatched. CDR3 length: 14 residues. Germline lookup yields CDR1 MNHEY and CDR2 SMNVEV (reference sequence). CDR3 protein: CASRGTSGWETQYF. The CDR3 DNA follows: TGTGCCAGCAGGGGGACTAGCGGGTGGGAGACCCAGTACTTC.

The gene calls are TRBV6-5 and TRBJ2-7; the D gene is possibly TRBD2 (5 bases). There are 14 residues in the CDR3. Germline CDR1 is MNHEY and CDR2 is SVGAGI. V lost 0 bases and J 6 bases, leaving 12 bases between the germline ends. CDR3 nucleotide sequence: TGTGCCAGCAGTTACTCGGATCGGGGTTTCGAGCAGTACTTC. Protein product: CASSYSDRGFEQYF.

This rearrangement joins TRBV27 to TRBJ2-1, with 13 bases fitting TRBD2. Germline assignment: CDR1 MNHEY and CDR2 SMNVEV (reference sequence). V trimming: 3 bases; J trimming: 15 bases; junction bases outside the gene matches: 5. The CDR3 is 13 residues long. The CDR3: CASSFKGLAGLFF. CDR3 bases: TGTGCCAGCAGTTTCAAGGGACTAGCGGGGTTGTTCTTC.

The chain links TRBV15 to TRBJ1-2; a weak D match, TRBD1 (6 bases). The CDR3 is 14 amino acids. Trimming removed 0 bases from V and 7 bases from J, with 12 bases in between. Germline CDR1 is LNHNV and CDR2 is YYDKDF (reference sequence). In DNA form, the CDR3 reads TGTGCCACCAGCAGAGATGTATTGGGGGCTGGCTACACCTTC. Protein: CATSRDVLGAGYTF.

This clone was seen a few times. The sample has other DNA sequences that encode this CDR3 too. The chain is built from TRBV4-2 and TRBJ1-3; no reliable D call. The germline V and J ends were trimmed by 0 bases and 0 bases, with 6 bases remaining between them. The germline V gene encodes CDR1 LGHNA and CDR2 YNFKEQ. The CDR3 consists of 15 residues. The CDR3 nucleotides are TGTGCCAGCAGCCAAGATCCTCTCTCTGGAAACACCATATATTTT. This gives the protein CASSQDPLSGNTIYF.

The V gene is TRBV19, the J gene TRBJ1-2; maybe TRBD1 (6 bases). CDR1 and CDR2 from the germline V gene are LNHDA and SQIVND (reference sequence). Trimming pared 5 bases from V and 8 bases from J, leaving 24 bases between. This CDR3 comprises 16 residues. The CDR3 bases are TGTGCCAGTAGTTTGGGGTCGACAGGCCCGACGAGAGGCTACACCTTC. This encodes CASSLGSTGPTRGYTF.